The rows below give T cell receptor beta chains drawn from one sample of a study of shared clonotypes between healthy human individuals. The table came from immunoSEQ multiplex PCR; TCRdb's copy has only in-frame clones and leaves some out. The table shows roughly 640,000 clones, with around 97% occurring only once. Sequenced sample: naive CD4+ T cells sorted from blood. The origin of the receptors is a woman in her thirties in good health. Each CDR3 is given with its conserved first and last residue. D genes are given only for firm matches. Clone size, where shown, is once, few, many, or a class for clones that have expanded.

cdr3_length	v_call	j_call	clone_size	d_call	cdr3_nt	cdr3_aa
15	TRBV28	TRBJ1-1	-	-	TGTGCCAGCGCCACGGGCGGGGGCTTTGGGACTGAAGCTTTCTTT	CASATGGGFGTEAFF
15	TRBV28	TRBJ1-2	-	TRBD1	TGTGCCAGCAGTTTAGCCAGGGGGGAGGGCTATGGCTACACCTTC	CASSLARGEGYGYTF
14	TRBV15	TRBJ1-2	-	-	TGTGCCACCAGCAGAGAATTGGGCAACTATGGCTACACCTTC	CATSRELGNYGYTF
15	TRBV7-2	TRBJ2-3	-	-	TGTGCCAGCAGCTTATATCGGGAGCGTGGAGATACGCAGTATTTT	CASSLYRERGDTQYF
15	TRBV7-9	TRBJ1-1	-	-	TGTGCCAGCAGCACCGACGGTAAAGGGAATGCTGAAGCTTTCTTT	CASSTDGKGNAEAFF
16	TRBV11-3	TRBJ1-1	-	-	TGTGCCAGCAGCTTAGTCACAGGTTCGATGAACACTGAAGCTTTCTTT	CASSLVTGSMNTEAFF
15	TRBV4-1	TRBJ2-7	-	TRBD1	TGCGCCAGCAGCCAAGGGAACAGGGGGCCCTACGAGCAGTACTTC	CASSQGNRGPYEQYF
14	TRBV6-5	TRBJ1-1	-	-	TGTGCCAGCAGTCCATACGAAAGGAACACTGAAGCTTTCTTT	CASSPYERNTEAFF
13	TRBV10-3	TRBJ2-7	-	TRBD1	TGTGCCACCGAGGGACAGGGAAGCTACGAGCAGTACTTC	CATEGQGSYEQYF
15	TRBV19	TRBJ2-6	-	-	TGTGCCAGTAATCCAGGTTACTCTGGGGCCAACGTCCTGACTTTC	CASNPGYSGANVLTF
13	TRBV28	TRBJ1-3	-	-	TGTGCCAGTGCAACCGGGGAAGGAAACACCATATATTTT	CASATGEGNTIYF
15	TRBV4-1	TRBJ2-1	-	TRBD1	TGCGCCAGCAGCCAACCTACGGGACAGGTGGTGGAGCAGTTCTTC	CASSQPTGQVVEQFF
13	TRBV2	TRBJ1-5	once	TRBD1	TGTGCCAGCAGCGGGGACAGCTATCAGCCCCAGCATTTT	CASSGDSYQPQHF
15	TRBV6-5	TRBJ2-1	-	TRBD2	TGTGCCAGCAGTTACTCGACTAGCGGGAGAGGTGAGCAGTTCTTC	CASSYSTSGRGEQFF
15	TRBV21-1	TRBJ2-5	-	-	TGTGCCAGCAGTTATGACAGGGCTCAAGTGGAGACCCAGTACTTC	CASSYDRAQVETQYF
16	TRBV5-1	TRBJ2-2	-	-	TGCGCCAGCAGATTCCTAGGCGGGTTGAACACCGGGGAGCTGTTTTTT	CASRFLGGLNTGELFF
13	TRBV19	TRBJ2-7	-	-	TGTGCCAGAAATCTGACTGGGGTCAACGAGCAGTACTTC	CARNLTGVNEQYF
16	TRBV5-1	TRBJ2-7	-	-	TGCGCCAGCAGCTCCCGGCTACAGACGAGCTCCTACGAGCAGTACTTC	CASSSRLQTSSYEQYF
14	TRBV28	TRBJ1-6	-	TRBD1	TGTGCCAGCAGACTCGACAGGGGGCTTTCACCCCTCCACTTT	CASRLDRGLSPLHF
12	TRBV18	TRBJ2-5	-	-	TGTGCCAGCTCACCAGGTTCCGAGACCCAGTACTTC	CASSPGSETQYF
14	TRBV11-1	TRBJ2-3	-	-	TGTGCCAGCAGGGAACTAGGACTCACAGATACGCAGTATTTT	CASRELGLTDTQYF
16	TRBV6-6	TRBJ2-1	-	TRBD2	TGTGCCAGCAGTGTAACTAGCGGGAGGGCCATGAATGAGCAGTTCTTC	CASSVTSGRAMNEQFF
18	TRBV10-2	TRBJ2-5	-	TRBD1	TGCGCCAGCAGGACCGGGACAGGGGGCGCAGGTTTCCAAGAGACCCAGTACTTC	CASRTGTGGAGFQETQYF
17	TRBV5-1	TRBJ2-3	-	TRBD2	TGCGCCAGCAGCCGGGGACTAGCGGGAGTTCTGACAGATACGCAGTATTTT	CASSRGLAGVLTDTQYF
13	TRBV4-2	TRBJ2-1	-	-	TGTGCCAGCAGCTTCGGACACAGGGTAGAGCAGTTCTTC	CASSFGHRVEQFF